The rows below give T cell receptor beta chains drawn from one sample of a study of blood T cell repertoires in COVID-19. Profiling relied on immunoSEQ multiplex PCR, and the TCRdb table lists in-frame clones only, not all of them. The sample records more than 110,000 clones, 84% being singletons. The sample taken for sequencing was peripheral blood. The receptor set was obtained from a human donor in a cohort sampled during active COVID-19. The CDR3 runs from the conserved cysteine through the conserved F or W. Fields, in order: V gene, J gene, CDR3 protein.

TRBV5-1	TRBJ2-7	CASRPGGSYEQYF
TRBV5-5	TRBJ2-3	CASSPPRGGGTDTQYF
TRBV3-1/TRBV3-2	TRBJ1-6	CASNKPSSYNSPLHF
TRBV18	TRBJ1-2	CASSRDRESGYTF
TRBV27	TRBJ2-1	CASSPLDRGSYNEQFF
TRBV19	TRBJ1-5	CASSEGRDNQPQHF
TRBV7-8	TRBJ2-7	CASSLGVPEQYF
TRBV29-1	TRBJ2-3	CSGSEDTQYF
TRBV18	TRBJ2-1	CASSYNGREPYNEQFF
TRBV2	TRBJ1-2	CASSEAERDRYGYTF
TRBV29-1	TRBJ2-1	CSAIRQDFRNEQFF